This TCR beta chain was sequenced for a study of T-cell memory formation after mild COVID-19. In the study overall: Each donor largely had its own TCR clusters. Overall study results and limits: Contracting CD4+ clones sat mainly in CM and EM; CD8+ in EMRA. For second-wave clones that peaked at day 37, SARS-CoV-2 specificity went unverified.

The table lists this clonotype with a few counts. Antigen unknown. TCRdb reprocessed the 5' RACE reads via MiXCR and lists one record per CDR3 protein. This sample yields a few hundred thousand distinct CDR3 sequences, of which 24% are seen a single time; around 8.8% belongs to the top ten. V lost 1 base and J 5 bases, leaving 9 bases between the germline ends. This CDR3 spans 13 amino acids. CDR1 is SGHRS and CDR2 is YFSETQ in the germline V gene. The sample consisted of PBMCs or a T cell subset sorted from them (not recorded which). The clonotype originates from an adult woman who had mild COVID-19 (a few samples of this study predate the infection). Cell type and time point are not known. The V call is TRBV5-1, the J call TRBJ1-1; no firm D call. The CDR3 DNA sequence: TGCGCCAGCAGCTTGTTATCGGGAACTGAAGCTTTCTTT. Translation: CASSLLSGTEAFF. The entire variable domain, with the rest obtained from reference TRBV5-1 and TRBJ1-1, is as follows: KAGVTQTPRYLIKTRGQQVTLSCSPISGHRSVSWYQQTPGQGLQFLFEYFSETQRNKGNFPGRFSGRQFSNSRSEMNVSTLELGDSALYLCASSLLSGTEAFFGQGTRLTVV.